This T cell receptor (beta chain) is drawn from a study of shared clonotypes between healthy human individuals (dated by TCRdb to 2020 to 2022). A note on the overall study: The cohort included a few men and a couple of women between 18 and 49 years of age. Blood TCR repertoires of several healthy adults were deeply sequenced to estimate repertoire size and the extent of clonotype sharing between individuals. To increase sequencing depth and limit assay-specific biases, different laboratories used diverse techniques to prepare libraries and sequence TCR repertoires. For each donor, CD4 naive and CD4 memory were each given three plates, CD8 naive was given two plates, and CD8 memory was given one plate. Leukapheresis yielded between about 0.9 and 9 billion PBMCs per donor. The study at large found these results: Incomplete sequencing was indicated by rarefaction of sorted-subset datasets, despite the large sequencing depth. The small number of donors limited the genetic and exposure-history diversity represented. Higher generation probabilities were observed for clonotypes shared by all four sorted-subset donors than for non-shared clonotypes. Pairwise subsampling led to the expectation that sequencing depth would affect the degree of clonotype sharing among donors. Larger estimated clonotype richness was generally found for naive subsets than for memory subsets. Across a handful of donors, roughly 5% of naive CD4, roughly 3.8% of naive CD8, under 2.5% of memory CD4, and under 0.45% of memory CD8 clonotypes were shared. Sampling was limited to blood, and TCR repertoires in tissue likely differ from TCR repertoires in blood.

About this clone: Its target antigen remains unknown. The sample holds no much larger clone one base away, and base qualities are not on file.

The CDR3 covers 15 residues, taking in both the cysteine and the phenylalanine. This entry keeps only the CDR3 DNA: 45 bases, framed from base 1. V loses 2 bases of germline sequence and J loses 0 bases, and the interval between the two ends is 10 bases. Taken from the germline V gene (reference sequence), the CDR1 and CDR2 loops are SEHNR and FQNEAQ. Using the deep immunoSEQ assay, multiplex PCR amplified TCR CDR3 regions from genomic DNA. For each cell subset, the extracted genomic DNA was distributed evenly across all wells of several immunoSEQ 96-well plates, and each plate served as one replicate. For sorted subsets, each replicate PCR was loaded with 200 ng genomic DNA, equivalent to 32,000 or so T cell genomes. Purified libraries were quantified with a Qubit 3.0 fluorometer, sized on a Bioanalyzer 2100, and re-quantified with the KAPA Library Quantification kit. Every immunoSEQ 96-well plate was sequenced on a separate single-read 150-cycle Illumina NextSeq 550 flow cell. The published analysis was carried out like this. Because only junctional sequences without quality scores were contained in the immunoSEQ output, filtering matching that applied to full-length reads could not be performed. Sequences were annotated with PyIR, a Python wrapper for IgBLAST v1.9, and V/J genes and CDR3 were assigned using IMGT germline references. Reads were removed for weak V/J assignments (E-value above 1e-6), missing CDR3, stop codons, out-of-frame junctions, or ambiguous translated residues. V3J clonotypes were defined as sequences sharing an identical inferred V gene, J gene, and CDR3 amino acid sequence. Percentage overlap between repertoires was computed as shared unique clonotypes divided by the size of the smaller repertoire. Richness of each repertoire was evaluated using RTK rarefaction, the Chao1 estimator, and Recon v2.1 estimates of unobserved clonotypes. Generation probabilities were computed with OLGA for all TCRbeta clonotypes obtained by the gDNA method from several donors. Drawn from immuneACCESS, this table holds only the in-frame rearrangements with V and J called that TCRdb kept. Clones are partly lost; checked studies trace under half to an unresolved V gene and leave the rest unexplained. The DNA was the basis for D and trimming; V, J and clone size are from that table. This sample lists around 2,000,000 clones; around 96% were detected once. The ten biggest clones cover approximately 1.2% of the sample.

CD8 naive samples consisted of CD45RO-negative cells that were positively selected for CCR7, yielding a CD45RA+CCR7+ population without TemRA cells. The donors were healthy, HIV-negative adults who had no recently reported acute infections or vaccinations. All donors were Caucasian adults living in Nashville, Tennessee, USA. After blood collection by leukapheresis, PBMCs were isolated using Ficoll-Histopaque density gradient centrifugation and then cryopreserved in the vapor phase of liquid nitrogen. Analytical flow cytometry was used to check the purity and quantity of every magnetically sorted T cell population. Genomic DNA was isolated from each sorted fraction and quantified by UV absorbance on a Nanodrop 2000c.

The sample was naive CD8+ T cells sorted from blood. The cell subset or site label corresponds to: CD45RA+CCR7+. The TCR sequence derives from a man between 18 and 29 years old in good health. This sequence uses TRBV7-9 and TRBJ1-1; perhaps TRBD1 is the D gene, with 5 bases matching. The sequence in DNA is TGTGCCAGCAGCTTATTGGGGGAAATGAACACTGAAGCTTTCTTT. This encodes CASSLLGEMNTEAFF.